The following is a T cell receptor (beta chain) sequence with its context. This entry comes from a study of metastatic and nonmetastatic thyroid tumors. Before thyroid surgery, none of the patients had received any treatment. V was shortened by 0 bases and J by 7 bases, with 3 bases between the two germline ends. This CDR3 is 12 amino acids long. Germline CDR1 reads SGHTA; CDR2 reads FQGNSA. Original processing methods: Building a distant-metastasis classifier for papillary thyroid cancer drew on CDR3 differences across clinicopathological groups. With MiXCR, TCRdb called clones anew from the PCR reads. The V and J calls were not made by the authors but by TCRdb's processing. The data show tens of thousands of clones, more than 20% seen once.

Material for sequencing was tumor tissue. The origin of this receptor is a male donor with papillary thyroid cancer or a benign thyroid nodule (not recorded which). Some clones in this sample may be carry-over from other donors' samples. The chain combines TRBV7-2 with TRBJ2-2; D is unclear. CDR3 DNA sequence: TGTGCCAGCAGCTTAGCACTCGGGGAGCTGTTTTTT. Translation gives CASSLALGELFF. The complete variable domain, with remaining parts taken from reference TRBV7-2 and TRBJ2-2, reads GAGVSQSPSNKVTEKGKDVELRCDPISGHTALYWYRQSLGQGLEFLIYFQGNSAPDKSGLPSDRFSAERTGGSVSTLTIQRTQQEDSAVYLCASSLALGELFFGEGSRLTVL.